This is a list of T cell receptor beta chains from one sample in a study of blood T cell repertoires in COVID-19. Using immunoSEQ multiplex PCR, the repertoire was profiled, and TCRdb retains in-frame clones only, with some absent. The repertoire holds roughly 80,000 clones, with approximately 90% as singletons. The sequenced material came from peripheral blood. These receptors originate from a woman of 80 years or more with active or convalescent COVID-19. Both conserved end residues are part of each CDR3. Fields, in order: CDR3 length, J gene, clone size, V gene, D gene, CDR3 protein, CDR3 DNA. D genes are given only for firm matches. Expanded clones get a size class; other rows say once, few or many, or leave the size out.

13 | TRBJ2-7 | NA | TRBV10-3 | TRBD1 | CAISRGQGAEQYF | TGTGCCATCAGTAGGGGACAGGGTGCCGAGCAGTACTTC
16 | TRBJ2-7 | NA | TRBV5-5 | TRBD1 | CASRQSPGTGGSEQYF | TGTGCCAGCAGGCAGAGCCCCGGGACAGGGGGCAGCGAGCAGTACTTC
12 | TRBJ1-1 | NA | TRBV7-2 | NA | CASRGGRTEAFF | TGTGCCAGCAGGGGGGGGAGGACTGAAGCTTTCTTT
13 | TRBJ2-7 | NA | TRBV10-3 | NA | CAISGDIFYEQYF | TGTGCCATCAGTGGGGACATTTTTTACGAGCAGTACTTC
15 | TRBJ2-7 | NA | TRBV28 | NA | CASSPTLGRIYEQYF | TGTGCCAGCAGTCCTACCTTGGGGAGAATCTACGAGCAGTACTTC
16 | TRBJ2-2 | NA | TRBV11-2 | NA | CASSQDGPIGTGELFF | TGTGCCAGCAGCCAGGATGGGCCCATTGGGACCGGGGAGCTGTTTTTT
15 | TRBJ2-1 | NA | TRBV7-9 | TRBD1 | CASSLGAGQGALQFF | TGTGCCAGCAGCTTAGGGGCCGGACAGGGGGCCCTCCAGTTCTTC
15 | TRBJ1-3 | NA | TRBV10-2 | NA | CASRMSDFSGNTIYF | TGCGCCAGCAGGATGAGTGATTTCTCTGGAAACACCATATATTTT
13 | TRBJ1-1 | NA | TRBV27 | TRBD1 | CASRNRGPTEAFF | TGTGCCAGCAGGAACAGGGGTCCCACTGAAGCTTTCTTT
15 | TRBJ2-5 | NA | TRBV4-2 | NA | CASSQGWQGRETQYF | TGTGCCAGCAGCCAAGGATGGCAGGGCCGGGAGACCCAGTACTTC
16 | TRBJ1-5 | NA | TRBV4-1 | NA | CASSQDPGVVYQPQHF | TGCGCCAGCAGCCAAGACCCAGGGGTGGTCTATCAGCCCCAGCATTTT
15 | TRBJ2-3 | NA | TRBV2 | NA | CASSEGGAGTDTQYF | TGTGCCAGCAGTGAGGGGGGGGCCGGCACAGATACGCAGTATTTT
15 | TRBJ1-5 | NA | TRBV5-5 | NA | CASSLESRPNQPQHF | TGTGCCAGCAGCTTGGAATCGAGGCCCAATCAGCCCCAGCATTTT
14 | TRBJ1-5 | NA | TRBV5-5 | NA | CASSLRDLNQPQHF | TGTGCCAGCAGCCTCCGGGATTTAAATCAGCCCCAGCATTTT
13 | TRBJ2-3 | NA | TRBV30 | NA | CAWRRTGTDTQYF | TGTGCCTGGAGACGGACTGGAACAGATACGCAGTATTTT
16 | TRBJ1-5 | NA | TRBV7-9 | TRBD1 | CASSPRGQGDNQPQHF | TGTGCCAGCAGCCCCCGCGGACAGGGGGACAATCAGCCCCAGCATTTT
13 | TRBJ1-3 | NA | TRBV28 | NA | CASRQGLENTIYF | TGTGCCAGCCGGCAGGGACTGGAAAACACCATATATTTT
15 | TRBJ1-2 | few | TRBV6-5 | TRBD1 | CASRRGGQGVYGYTF | TGTGCCAGCAGGAGGGGGGGACAGGGGGTTTATGGCTACACCTTC